The TCR beta chain under discussion was sequenced for a study of response to subunit inactivated influenza vaccine. Only a few counts were recorded for this clonotype. Its specificity is unknown. Study-wide results and caveats: Authors suggested each seasonal influenza vaccination recruits few new T cells.

MiXCR, run by TCRdb on the RT-PCR reads, gives a single entry per CDR3 protein. Of 800,000 to 1,000,000 distinct CDR3 sequences listed, about 20% were seen once; the top ten hold 10%. Germline V gives CDR1 SGHAT, CDR2 FQNNGV. This CDR3 spans 20 amino acids. The trim removed 2 bases at V and 5 bases at J, leaving 20 bases unmatched. The material sequenced was PBMCs from blood, taken 4 to 6 days after vaccination. The chain couples TRBV11-2 to TRBJ2-1; 8 nucleotides line up with TRBD2. This receptor was obtained from a middle-aged man who received an inactivated influenza vaccine. DNA of the CDR3: TGTGCCAGCAGCTTACAGTCCAGCGGGAGAATTTTTGGGGTAGACAATGAGCAGTTCTTC. This sequence encodes CASSLQSSGRIFGVDNEQFF.